This T cell receptor beta chain was identified in a study of blood T cell repertoires in COVID-19 (dated by TCRdb to 2019 to 2021). Regarding the complete study: Collaborator samples came from the United States, Italy and Spain and covered acute and convalescent phases of COVID-19. The material from the prospective study consisted of cDNA or gDNA derived from T cells, B-cell-depleted T cells, or PBMCs. Subjects who had been exposed to COVID-19, were actively infected with it, or had recovered from it provided the deeply sampled blood TCRbeta repertoires that made up the dataset. The repertoires were released in a freely available public database intended as a resource for research on the immune response to SARS-CoV-2. Samples were obtained from the ongoing ImmuneRACE study (first 160 participants) and from roughly 1,300 subjects provided by 6 global collaborators. A de-identified subject ID, COVID-19 status, age in years and sex were almost always included in the sample metadata. Where available, HLA class I and class II types were obtained from metadata supplied by the sample provider rather than from assay-based typing. Overall study outcomes, separate from this receptor: How much clinical and demographic metadata was included differed by source and by participant, and the metadata was provided uncurated.

Enrolling through a virtual design, the prospective study's participants ranged in age from roughly 18 to 89 years and lived across about two dozen United States geographic areas. In the prospective study, cohorts were assigned on the basis of participant-reported clinical history obtained from a screening survey and a study questionnaire. In the prospective study, whole blood, serum and a nasopharyngeal or oropharyngeal swab were collected from each participant by mobile phlebotomists. Prospective study participants could optionally give additional blood draws and questionnaires over a 2-month period. Before DNA extraction, blood samples from the prospective study were shipped at room temperature or frozen. TCRbeta CDR3 regions were amplified from genomic DNA using the immunoSEQ Assay, a bias-controlled multiplex PCR. The paper's processing steps were these. Within the assay, amplification of reference gene primers was used to estimate how many nucleated cells each sample contained. Sequence reads were collapsed and filtered to measure the absolute abundance of every unique TCRbeta CDR3 rearrangement. Productive Simpson clonality was computed per sample as the square root of Simpson's diversity index over productive rearrangements. TCRdb's version of the immuneACCESS table is confined to in-frame rearrangements and falls short of the full clone set. An unresolved V gene accounts for under half of the shortfall where checked; the remainder is of unknown origin. D and trimming were read from the DNA, whereas the V and J calls and clone size are those reported in that table. The sample yields about 220,000 clones; approximately 88% were counted once. In total, the top ten clones hold about 2.5% of the sample.

Notes on this clone: No antigen is known for it. Base qualities are missing; no much larger clone stands one base away.

Counted from cysteine to phenylalanine, this CDR3 has 15 amino acids. Of all the DNA, just the CDR3 is kept, 45 bases in frame from base 1. In the germline V gene, CDR1 corresponds to MNHEY and CDR2 to SVGAGI. Germline trimming amounts to 6 bases on V and 7 bases on J, with 13 as the count of junction bases outside the gene matches. The sequenced sample consisted of PBMCs or T cells enriched from blood (not recorded which). This sequence was found in a woman between 40 and 55 years old with acute COVID-19. Recombination linked TRBV6-5 to TRBJ1-2; 8 nucleotides in the junction match TRBD1. The nucleotide sequence reads TGTGCCAGCAGCGAGCCAAACAGGGGGAGCAGTGGCTACACCTTC. It translates to CASSEPNRGSSGYTF.